This is a list of T cell receptor beta chains from one sample in a study of control samples from healthy donors and cancer patients. Sequencing was performed with immunoSEQ multiplex PCR; in TCRdb, only in-frame clones are kept and a portion is missing. The profile shows about 29,000 clones, 70% to 90% of them singletons. The sequencing sample was made of formalin-fixed, paraffin-embedded tissue. The receptors here all came from a female donor with melanoma. CDR3s include the opening cysteine and the closing phenylalanine or tryptophan.

TRBJ1-5	TRBV21-1	17	CASSYQWGQGEDQPQHF
TRBJ2-1	TRBV6-6	15	CASSYTSGSGHEQFF
TRBJ1-5	TRBV28	13	CASSAPPYQPQHF
TRBJ1-1	TRBV6-5	13	CANAQGEGFEAFF
TRBJ2-1	TRBV18	16	CASSPWSGQGRNEQFF
TRBJ1-1	TRBV2	14	CASTLGTPNTEAFF
TRBJ2-5	TRBV5-1	15	CASSLDLRSPETQYF
TRBJ2-5	TRBV19	11	CASSIEETQYF
TRBJ1-3	TRBV7-2	11	CASEVGNTIYF
TRBJ1-2	TRBV28	12	CASSLINYGYTF
TRBJ2-5	TRBV4-1	15	CASSQSKGGLETQYF
TRBJ2-1	TRBV27	13	CASSFTQGGEQFF
TRBJ2-5	TRBV6-5	14	CASWTGGAEETQYF
TRBJ2-2	TRBV6-5	15	CASSSWTGGTGELFF
TRBJ1-2	TRBV6-5	13	CASSFRTHRGYTF
TRBJ2-7	TRBV9	12	CASSVGPYEQYF
TRBJ2-1	TRBV15	15	CATRRAGPSYNEQFF
TRBJ1-3	TRBV12-3/TRBV12-4	11	CASTNLNTIYF
TRBJ1-5	TRBV6-1	16	CASSEGRQYSNQPQHF
TRBJ1-5	TRBV19	17	CASSPGQWKYSNQPQHF
TRBJ1-2	TRBV20-1	9	CSVGYGYTF
TRBJ1-1	TRBV12-3/TRBV12-4	13	CASRGQVNTEAFF
TRBJ2-1	TRBV5-6	13	CASSRREGNEQFF
TRBJ2-7	TRBV3-1/TRBV3-2	14	CASSEGPGSGEQYF
TRBJ2-7	TRBV27	17	CASSLDRHRDDAYEQYF
TRBJ1-5	TRBV5-1	14	CASSFGTENQPQHF
TRBJ2-7	TRBV11-3	15	CASSTERTGLYEQYF
TRBJ1-4	TRBV3-1/TRBV3-2	15	CASSQPGTGSEKLFF
TRBJ1-2	TRBV9	14	CASSAAGHNYGYTF
TRBJ2-7	TRBV3-1/TRBV3-2	13	CASGGAALYEQYF
TRBJ2-1	TRBV7-9	15	CASSFGLATYNEQFF
TRBJ2-5	TRBV19	12	CASGGHAETQYF
TRBJ2-5	TRBV4-2	15	CASSQEGLAPETQYF
TRBJ2-1	TRBV27	14	CASSLGTLYNEQFF
TRBJ2-6	TRBV5-4	18	CASSAPGHPGAGANVLTF
TRBJ2-5	TRBV7-3	13	CASSQGGYETQYF
TRBJ1-6	TRBV4-1	18	CASSQAAPRDTASSPLHF
TRBJ1-1	TRBV11-2	17	CASSSAIGQAPNTEAFF
TRBJ2-1	TRBV11-2	15	CASSHLGFSGGEQFF
TRBJ2-7	TRBV5-1	15	CASSAGRTGTYEQYF
TRBJ1-2	TRBV5-1	13	CASSADRAYGYTF
TRBJ2-4	TRBV29-1	12	CSMADSPDIQYF
TRBJ1-2	TRBV7-2	15	CASSSRSGESYGYTF
TRBJ2-6	TRBV6-2/TRBV6-3	16	CASSYSITAGANVLTF
TRBJ1-2	TRBV5-6	12	CASSLDNYGYTF
TRBJ1-2	TRBV3-1/TRBV3-2	14	CASSHQGAVYGYTF
TRBJ2-3	TRBV3-1/TRBV3-2	15	CASSHLAALRDTQYF
TRBJ1-5	TRBV30	15	CAWSSGTGVVRPQHF
TRBJ1-6	TRBV5-1	15	CASSSASGENSPLHF
TRBJ1-5	TRBV28	14	CASRPGGTGQPQHF
TRBJ2-7	TRBV5-6	15	CASSPRGLAVAEQYF
TRBJ1-1	TRBV5-6	16	CASSTGPGPAVGEAFF
TRBJ2-2	TRBV5-4	16	CASSPEFGLNTGELFF
TRBJ1-1	TRBV19	16	CASSTRDRGRSTEAFF
TRBJ1-2	TRBV4-1	16	CASSQVGQALRDGYTF
TRBJ2-1	TRBV4-1	16	CASSPDGTGAYNEQFF
TRBJ1-1	TRBV5-1	15	CASSFETVRYTEAFF